One and the same sample provided the 14 T cell receptor beta chains below, sequenced in a study of neurological immune-mediated disorders. TCRdb independently ran MiXCR on the 5' RACE reads; one entry per CDR3 protein. The sample has some 60,000 distinct CDR3 sequences, 3.5% to 4.5% seen once. What was sequenced was PBMCs. The receptors derive from a woman aged 45-65 years with multiple sclerosis.

The table lists this clonotype with many counts. The chain carries TRBV15 and TRBJ1-5, with TRBD1 as a possible D gene (5 bases). Germline V gene sequence: CDR1 LNHNV, CDR2 YYDKDF (reference sequence). CDR3 length: 14 residues. Trimming pared 0 bases from V and 7 bases from J, leaving 10 bases between. CDR3 bases: TGTGCCACCAGCAGAGATTGGGGGGAACAGCCCCAGCATTTT. Translated: CATSRDWGEQPQHF.

The table lists this clonotype with many counts. The CDR3 loop is CASSPVNGLGHF. CDR3 sequence (DNA): TGTGCCAGCAGCCCCGTCAATGGTTTGGGGCATTTT. The chain uses TRBV7-8 and TRBJ1-5; D is ambiguous. The V end was cut by 5 bases, the J end by 15 bases, with 17 bases between. From germline, CDR1 is SGHVS and CDR2 FQNEAQ. CDR3 length: 12 amino acids.

This clonotype was observed at least ten times. This sequence joins TRBV15 and TRBJ1-3; D gene unclear. The CDR3 contains 15 residues. Trimming took 5 bases from V and 0 from J, leaving 11 bases between them. Germline CDR1 LNHNV, CDR2 YYDKDF (reference sequence). CDR3 bases: TGTGCCACCAGCCCCATGACAAACTCTGGAAACACCATATATTTT. Amino acids: CATSPMTNSGNTIYF.

This clonotype has just a few counts. The chain has TRBV6-5 and TRBJ2-3; TRBD2 might be the D (5 bases). Trimming shortened V by 6 bases and J by 3 bases, and 10 bases separated the two germline ends. Germline CDR1 reads MNHEY; CDR2 reads SVGAGI. This CDR3 is built from 13 residues. CDR3 sequence reads: CASSAGNTDTQYF. CDR3 DNA sequence: TGTGCCAGCAGCGCGGGTAATACAGATACGCAGTATTTT.

This clonotype has at least ten counts. This chain joins TRBV6-5 and TRBJ1-2; TRBD1 might be the D (6 bases). Between the trimmed V and J ends, which lost 4 bases and 1 base, there was a span of 13 bases. CDR1 is MNHEY, CDR2 SVGAGI, per germline. The CDR3 spans 15 residues. The CDR3 loop reads CASSFLGQLNYGYTF. The CDR3 DNA follows: TGTGCCAGCAGTTTCCTCGGACAGCTTAACTATGGCTACACCTTC.

This clonotype was observed many times. The DNA of the CDR3 is TGTGCCAGCAGCCCAGGACAGCAAGAGACCCAGTACTTC. It translates to CASSPGQQETQYF. The chain carries TRBV13 and TRBJ2-5; a possible D gene is TRBD1 (6 bases). V lost 5 bases and J lost 2, with 9 bases in between. CDR1 is PRHDT, CDR2 FYEKMQ, per germline (reference sequence). The CDR3 is 13 residues long.

This clonotype was seen many times. The chain is built from TRBV12-3 or TRBV12-4 and TRBJ2-2; 9 bases agree with TRBD1. The CDR3 contains 15 residues. The junction had 4 bases not matched to a gene; V was cut back by 5 bases and J by 3 bases. CDR3 in amino acids: CASSLRTGDTGELFF. The CDR3 DNA follows: TGTGCCAGCAGTCTCCGGACAGGGGACACCGGGGAGCTGTTTTTT.

The table lists this clonotype with many counts. The V call is TRBV5-1, the J call TRBJ2-7, with a tentative D call TRBD2 (6 bases). With 0 bases removed from V and 3 bases from J, the gap between germline ends came to 10 bases. There are 14 residues in the CDR3. Per germline, CDR1 SGHRS and CDR2 YFSETQ. DNA of the CDR3: TGCGCCAGCAGCTTGGATGGGGGAGGCTACGAGCAGTACTTC. The encoded protein is CASSLDGGGYEQYF.

This clonotype came up many times. The CDR3 DNA reads as TGCAGTGCCCAGACAGGGGGAGGCAATCAGCCCCAGCATTTT. Its protein product is CSAQTGGGNQPQHF. V is TRBV20-1 and J is TRBJ1-5, with 9 bases that match TRBD1. CDR3 length: 14 residues. V dropped 6 bases and J dropped 2; count of bases not matched to a gene: 5. Germline V lookup: CDR1 DFQATT, CDR2 SNEGSKA (reference sequence).

This clonotype appeared many times. This chain uses TRBV6-2 or TRBV6-3 with TRBJ2-4, with a weak D call TRBD2 (5 bases). The CDR3 covers 13 residues. Trimming left V 7 bases short and J 3 bases short, with 10 bases between. Germline V gene lookup returns CDR1 MNHEY and CDR2 SVGEGT. The CDR3 nucleotides read TGTGCCAGCATGTCGGACTTCAAAAACATTCAGTACTTC. The encoded protein is CASMSDFKNIQYF.

This clonotype showed up many times. The chain couples TRBV20-1 to TRBJ2-7; no definite D call. The CDR3 is made up of 16 amino acids. The germline V gene has CDR1 DFQATT and CDR2 SNEGSKA (reference sequence). Trimming took 1 base from V and 0 from J, leaving 16 bases between them. The CDR3 protein is CSARAGTVQSSYEQYF. CDR3 bases: TGCAGTGCTAGAGCGGGTACGGTACAGAGCTCCTACGAGCAGTACTTC.

There are a few counts of this clonotype. The chain joins TRBV11-3 to TRBJ2-2; D is ambiguous. V shed 5 bases and J shed 3 bases, with 13 bases lying between them. The CDR3 runs to 15 residues. CDR1 SGHNT and CDR2 YENEEA come from the germline V gene. For the CDR3, the DNA is TGTGCCAGCAGCCCCCTTGCTATCGACACCGGGGAGCTGTTTTTT. Amino acids: CASSPLAIDTGELFF.

This clonotype was recorded many times. This rearrangement joins TRBV5-1 to TRBJ1-1; perhaps TRBD1 as D (5 bases). From germline, CDR1 is SGHRS and CDR2 YFSETQ. V was shortened by 3 bases and J by 0 bases, with 9 bases between the two germline ends. The CDR3 length is 14 residues. CDR3 nucleotide sequence: TGCGCCAGCAGCTGGGACGGCATGAACACTGAAGCTTTCTTT. Translation gives CASSWDGMNTEAFF.

This clonotype came up many times. The chain is built from TRBV7-8 and TRBJ2-5; no reliable D call. The germline V and J ends were trimmed by 1 base and 5 bases, with 14 bases remaining between them. Germline CDR1 is SGHVS and CDR2 is FQNEAQ. The CDR3 is made up of 15 amino acids. CDR3 loop: CASSLVKASGETQYF. The CDR3 DNA is TGTGCCAGCAGCTTAGTTAAGGCTTCTGGGGAGACCCAGTACTTC. Full variable domain (remainder filled in from reference TRBV7-8 and TRBJ2-5): GAGVSQSPRYKVAKRGQDVALRCDPISGHVSLFWYQQALGQGPEFLTYFQNEAQLDKSGLPSDRFFAERPEGSVSTLKIQRTQQEDSAVYLCASSLVKASGETQYFGPGTRLLVL.